A selection of T cell receptor beta chains follows, all from one sample in a study of blood T cells in healthy people across ages. Each CDR3 protein gets one entry after TCRdb re-called the 5' RACE reads with MiXCR. The sample consists of about 1.5 million distinct CDR3 sequences, roughly 43% of them appearing once. Sequencing input: blood. These receptor sequences come from a woman younger than 35 in good health. CDR3s include the opening cysteine and the closing phenylalanine or tryptophan. The order of the fields is CDR3 length, V gene, J gene, D gene, clone size, CDR3 DNA, CDR3 protein. The D gene is left open where the match is weak. Not all rows give a size; the values are once, few, many and, for expanded clones, a class.

>15|TRBV27|TRBJ2-4|.|.
TGTGCCAGCAGTATCGGACACCTAGCCAAAAACATTCAGTACTTC
CASSIGHLAKNIQYF
>16|TRBV7-9|TRBJ2-1|TRBD2|.
TGTGCCAGAAGGCCTTTACTAGCGGATTCCTACAATGAGCAGTTCTTC
CARRPLLADSYNEQFF
>15|TRBV7-9|TRBJ1-6|.|.
TGTGCCAGCAGTTCTTGGACCCTCCAAGATTCACCCCTCCACTTT
CASSSWTLQDSPLHF
>14|TRBV7-9|TRBJ2-2|.|.
TGTGCCAGCAGCCCATTAGGGGGGACCGGGGAGCTGTTTTTT
CASSPLGGTGELFF
>14|TRBV12-3/TRBV12-4|TRBJ2-7|TRBD1|few
TGTGCCAGCAGCCCTGGACAGGACGGCAACGAGCAGTACTTC
CASSPGQDGNEQYF
>13|TRBV12-3/TRBV12-4|TRBJ1-5|.|few
TGTGCCAGCAACGAAGGAATAAACCAGCCCCAGCATTTT
CASNEGINQPQHF
>16|TRBV5-1|TRBJ2-1|TRBD2|.
TGCGCCAGCAGCTTGGCCCTGACTAGCGGGAGCAATGAGCAGTTCTTC
CASSLALTSGSNEQFF
>12|TRBV5-1|TRBJ2-7|.|.
TGCGCCAGCCGACTAGAAACGGGCGAGCAGTACTTC
CASRLETGEQYF
>14|TRBV3-1|TRBJ1-1|.|few
TGTGCCAGCAGCCAAGGAGGCTTCTACACTGAAGCTTTCTTT
CASSQGGFYTEAFF
>14|TRBV29-1|TRBJ2-4|TRBD2|.
TGCAGCGCCAAGCCGATAGCGGGGGGCAACATTCAGTACTTC
CSAKPIAGGNIQYF